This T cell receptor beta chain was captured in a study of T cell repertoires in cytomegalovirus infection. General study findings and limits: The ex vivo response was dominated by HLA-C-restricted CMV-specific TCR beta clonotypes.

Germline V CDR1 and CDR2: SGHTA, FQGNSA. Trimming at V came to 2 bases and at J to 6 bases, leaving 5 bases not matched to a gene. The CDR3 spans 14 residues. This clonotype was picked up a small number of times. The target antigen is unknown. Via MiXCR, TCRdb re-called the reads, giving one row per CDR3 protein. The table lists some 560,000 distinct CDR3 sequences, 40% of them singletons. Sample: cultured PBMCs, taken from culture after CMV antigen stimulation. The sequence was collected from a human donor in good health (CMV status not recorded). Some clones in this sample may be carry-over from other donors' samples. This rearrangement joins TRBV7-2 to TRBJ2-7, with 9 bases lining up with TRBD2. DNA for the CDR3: TGTGCCAGCAGCTTAACAGCGGGAGGCAGCGAGCAGTACTTC. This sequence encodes CASSLTAGGSEQYF.